Each of the 32 T cell receptor beta chains below was sequenced from the same sample in a study of CXCR3-negative and CXCR3-positive naive CD8 T cells. TRB cDNA was prepared as libraries by UMI-labeled 5' RACE. TCRdb re-called the 5' RACE reads and catalogs CDR3 proteins one per entry, DNA excluded. The specimen's table records fewer than 90,000 distinct CDR3 sequences. The specimen was naive CXCR3- CD8+ T cells from blood. The subset denotes: CD45RO-CCR7+CD27+CD95- naive CD8+ T cells lacking CXCR3 (TNR3-). The receptor source for this set is a human donor in good health. Some clones in this sample may be carry-over from other donors' samples.

The chain recombines TRBV5-1 with TRBJ2-7; TCRdb calls TRBD1, which cannot be checked without DNA. Germline V gene data show CDR1 as SGHRS and CDR2 as YFSETQ. The CDR3 is 15 amino acids. CDR3 loop: CASSLGAGETYEQYF.

This sequence joins TRBV21-1 and TRBJ2-5; absent DNA, TCRdb's TRBD1 call cannot be checked. TRBV21-1 is assigned pseudogene status. This CDR3 is built from 21 residues. CDR3 loop: CASSKVIPRQGMDLGAETHYF.

The rearrangement uses TRBV12-3 or TRBV12-4 and TRBJ2-7; lacking DNA, the TRBD2 call made by TCRdb goes unchecked. This CDR3 contains 15 residues. CDR3 loop: CATGLAGQRAYEQYF.

This CDR3 is CSASSGTGGPYSSYEQYF. This chain joins TRBV20-1 and TRBJ2-7; the D call from TCRdb, TRBD1, cannot be confirmed without DNA. CDR1 and CDR2 from the germline V gene are DFQATT and SNEGSKA (reference sequence). The CDR3 totals 18 residues.

This chain connects TRBV25-1 to TRBJ2-3; as DNA is missing, the TRBD2 call by TCRdb cannot be tested. The CDR3 consists of 16 residues. Per germline, CDR1 MGHDK and CDR2 SYGVNS. Here the CDR3 reads CASSANAGGSTDTQYF.

The rearrangement links TRBV12-3 or TRBV12-4 to TRBJ2-7; no DNA is available, so the TRBD2 call from TCRdb remains unchecked. The CDR3 totals 12 residues. The chain's CDR3 is CASSLGLAVQYF.

The rearrangement uses TRBV6-6 and TRBJ2-3; the D call of TRBD2 rests on TCRdb alone, since no DNA is present to check it. CDR3 length: 13 amino acids. Germline-derived CDR1 and CDR2 are MNHNY and SVGAGI (reference sequence). The CDR3 protein is CASSDVGEGTQYF.

This rearrangement joins TRBV29-1 to TRBJ2-7; TCRdb lists TRBD1, though no DNA is available to test this call. Germline CDR1 SQVTM, CDR2 ANQGSEA. CDR3 length: 15 amino acids. This chain's CDR3 is CSVEDLTGGTYEQYF.

J is TRBJ2-3 and V is TRBV29-1; the D gene TCRdb calls, TRBD2, cannot be checked with no DNA. From germline, CDR1 is SQVTM and CDR2 ANQGSEA. This CDR3 has 15 residues. The CDR3 reads CSVVDGTYSTDTQYF.

This CDR3 reads CASSPQYEQYF. The rearrangement uses TRBV6-6 and TRBJ2-7. The CDR3 loop spans 11 amino acids. Looked up from germline, CDR1 is MNHNY and CDR2 is SVGAGI (reference sequence).

V and J are TRBV29-1 and TRBJ2-1; TCRdb's D gene call, TRBD1, goes unchecked for lack of DNA. The germline V gene encodes CDR1 SQVTM and CDR2 ANQGSEA. This CDR3 comprises 16 residues. The CDR3 loop reads CSVSPTAYSSYNEQFF.

The CDR3 loop is CASSHEMGIAKNIQYF. V is TRBV18 and J is TRBJ2-4. The CDR3 is 16 residues long. The germline gives CDR1 KGHSH, CDR2 LQKENI.

The chain joins TRBV11-3 to TRBJ2-3; TCRdb reports TRBD1, a call that lacks DNA to check it against. From germline, CDR1 is SGHNT and CDR2 YENEEA. This CDR3 has 16 amino acids. CDR3: CASSLENGQITDTQYF.

The gene calls are TRBV28 and TRBJ2-7; TCRdb proposes TRBD1, but this gene call is untestable without DNA. The CDR3 runs 17 residues. Per the germline V gene, CDR1 is MDHEN and CDR2 is SYDVKM. CDR3 loop: CASSLSSGQRSSYEQYF.

The J gene is TRBJ2-2, the V gene TRBV12-3 or TRBV12-4; TCRdb proposes TRBD1, but this gene call is untestable without DNA. This CDR3 has 16 residues. CDR3 amino acids: CASRGRDRGLSGELFF.

The gene calls are TRBV19 and TRBJ2-1; TCRdb selects TRBD2, and the lack of DNA leaves this call unchecked. The CDR3 is made up of 13 amino acids. Per the germline V gene, CDR1 is LNHDA and CDR2 is SQIVND (reference sequence). This CDR3 is CATSPGPGNEQFF.

V is TRBV20-1 and J is TRBJ2-7; there is no DNA to check the TCRdb D call of TRBD2. Germline CDR1 and CDR2: DFQATT and SNEGSKA (reference sequence). CDR3 size: 14 residues. CDR3 loop: CSATNLQTSYEQYF.

The chain recombines TRBV12-3 or TRBV12-4 with TRBJ1-1. The CDR3 is 14 amino acids. This CDR3 reads CASSSLDGNTEAFF.

The chain is built from TRBV6-5 and TRBJ1-1; TCRdb designates TRBD1, a call that cannot be tested without DNA. Per germline, CDR1 MNHEY and CDR2 SVGAGI. CDR3 length: 17 amino acids. CDR3 in amino acids: CASSVRDITPGETEAFF.

The gene calls are TRBV2 and TRBJ2-1; the D call of TRBD2 rests on TCRdb alone, since no DNA is present to check it. The CDR3 is made up of 15 amino acids. Germline V gives CDR1 SNHLY, CDR2 FYNNEI. CDR3 sequence reads: CASSDILAGLGEQFF.

The chain has TRBV28 and TRBJ2-7; TCRdb returns TRBD2, unconfirmable since there is no DNA. The V gene's germline CDR1 is MDHEN and CDR2 SYDVKM. The CDR3 sequence is 14 residues long. CDR3 sequence reads: CASGFIAGDYEQYF.

This chain connects TRBV20-1 to TRBJ2-3; lacking DNA, the TRBD1 call made by TCRdb goes unchecked. The germline CDR1 and CDR2 sequences are DFQATT and SNEGSKA (reference sequence). The CDR3 runs 17 residues. This CDR3 reads CSARVWGPSARTDTQYF.

The genes are TRBV28 and TRBJ1-4; without DNA, the TCRdb call of TRBD1 cannot be checked. CDR3 length: 16 amino acids. CDR1 and CDR2 from the germline V gene are MDHEN and SYDVKM. CDR3 sequence: CASSFQGAGTNEKLFF.

The rearrangement uses TRBV20-1 and TRBJ2-3. The germline V gene encodes CDR1 DFQATT and CDR2 SNEGSKA (reference sequence). This CDR3 contains 12 residues. CDR3 amino acids: CSARPGGDTQYF.

The chain is built from TRBV6-5 and TRBJ1-1. CDR1 is MNHEY and CDR2 is SVGAGI in the germline V gene. This CDR3 spans 13 amino acids. CDR3 sequence reads: CASRAHPDTEAFF.

The chain is built from TRBV7-9 and TRBJ2-1. This CDR3 region has 12 residues. CDR1 and CDR2 from the germline V gene are SEHNR and FQNEAQ (reference sequence). The CDR3 is CASSLRFDEQFF.

The gene calls are TRBV29-1 and TRBJ1-1. Germline V gene sequence: CDR1 SQVTM, CDR2 ANQGSEA. CDR3 size: 11 residues. CDR3 protein: CSVIQDTEAFF.

V and J are TRBV9 and TRBJ2-1; TCRdb picks TRBD2, but there is no DNA to check that call. The CDR3 runs 16 residues. Per germline, CDR1 SGDLS and CDR2 YYNGEE. This CDR3 is CASSVDLAGVGNEQFF.

This rearrangement joins TRBV28 to TRBJ1-2; TCRdb's D call of TRBD1 is untestable without DNA. This CDR3 has 15 amino acids. Per germline, CDR1 MDHEN and CDR2 SYDVKM. The CDR3: CASSQTGTELYGYTF.

The genes are TRBV7-8 and TRBJ2-7. Germline values: CDR1 SGHVS, CDR2 FQNEAQ. This CDR3 is 12 amino acids long. The CDR3 spells CASSSSYYEQYF.

The J gene is TRBJ2-1, the V gene TRBV6-5; no DNA is available, so the TRBD1 call from TCRdb remains unchecked. The CDR3 consists of 15 residues. Germline V gives CDR1 MNHEY, CDR2 SVGAGI. The CDR3 is CASSYVDRGLDEQFF.

This rearrangement joins TRBV6-5 to TRBJ2-7. This CDR3 is built from 15 residues. Germline V gives CDR1 MNHEY, CDR2 SVGAGI. The CDR3: CASSYSGGTSYEQYF.